This note documents a single T cell receptor beta chain sequence. The antigen is undetermined. The sample comes from a study of cytomegalovirus exposure and HLA in healthy donors. Study-wide points: The classifier, whose performance was assessed in both the original and validation cohorts, reportedly diagnosed cytomegalovirus status with high specificity and sensitivity. The tendency of first-cohort TCR clusters to co-occur in the 110 or so validation repertoires emerged from a later analysis.

TCRdb's copy holds only in-frame clones and misses some; the assay was immunoSEQ multiplex PCR. The sample yields approximately 100,000 clones, about 88% seen once. Sequences were obtained from PBMCs. The clonotype originates from a young woman in good health and CMV-seronegative.

CDR3 protein: CASKSLQETQYF. As DNA, the CDR3 is TGTGCCAGCAAAAGCCTCCAAGAGACCCAGTACTTC. The V and J genes are TRBV6-5 and TRBJ2-5, with D uncertain. The germline V and J ends were trimmed by 7 bases and 1 base, with 7 bases remaining between them. Per the germline V gene, CDR1 is MNHEY and CDR2 is SVGAGI. The CDR3 sequence is 12 residues long.